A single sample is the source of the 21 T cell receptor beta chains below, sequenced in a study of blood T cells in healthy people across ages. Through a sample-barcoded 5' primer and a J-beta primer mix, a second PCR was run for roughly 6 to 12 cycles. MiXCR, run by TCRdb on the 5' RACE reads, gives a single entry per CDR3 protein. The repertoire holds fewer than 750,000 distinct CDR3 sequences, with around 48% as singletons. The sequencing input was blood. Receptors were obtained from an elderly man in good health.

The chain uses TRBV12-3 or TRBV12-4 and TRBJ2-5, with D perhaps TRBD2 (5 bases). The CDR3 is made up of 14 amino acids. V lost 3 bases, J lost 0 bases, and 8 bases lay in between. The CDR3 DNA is TGTGCCAGCAGTTTCGCGGGCAACCAAGAGACCCAGTACTTC. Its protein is CASSFAGNQETQYF.

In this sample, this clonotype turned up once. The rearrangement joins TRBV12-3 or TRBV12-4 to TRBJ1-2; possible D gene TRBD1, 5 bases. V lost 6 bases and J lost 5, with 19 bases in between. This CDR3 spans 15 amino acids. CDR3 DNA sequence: TGTGCCAGCAGCCCCCCCCAGGGTAACGAATATGGCTACACCTTC. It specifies CASSPPQGNEYGYTF.

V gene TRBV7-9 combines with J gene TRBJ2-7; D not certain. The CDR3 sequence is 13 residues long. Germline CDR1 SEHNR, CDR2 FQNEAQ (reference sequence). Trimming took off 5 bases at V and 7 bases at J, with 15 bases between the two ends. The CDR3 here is CASSPGRLREQYF. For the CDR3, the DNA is TGTGCCAGCAGCCCAGGACGGTTGAGGGAGCAGTACTTC. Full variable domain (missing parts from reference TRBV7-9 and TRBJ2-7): DTGVSQNPRHKITKRGQNVTFRCDPISEHNRLYWYRQTLGQGPEFLTYFQNEAQLEKSRLLSDRFSAERPKGSFSTLEIQRTEQGDSAMYLCASSPGRLREQYFGPGTRLTVT.

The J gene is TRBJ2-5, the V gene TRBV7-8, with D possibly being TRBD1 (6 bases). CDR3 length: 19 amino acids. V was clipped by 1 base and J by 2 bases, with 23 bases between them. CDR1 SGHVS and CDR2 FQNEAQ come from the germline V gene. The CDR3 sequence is CASSLEETGIRGWQETQYF. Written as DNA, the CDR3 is TGTGCCAGCAGCTTAGAGGAAACAGGGATCAGGGGATGGCAAGAGACCCAGTACTTC.

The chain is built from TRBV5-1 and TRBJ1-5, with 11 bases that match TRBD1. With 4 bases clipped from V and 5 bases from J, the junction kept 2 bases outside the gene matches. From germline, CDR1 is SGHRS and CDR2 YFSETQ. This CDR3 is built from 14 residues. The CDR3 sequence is CASSTGQGDQPQHF. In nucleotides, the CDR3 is TGCGCCAGCAGCACGGGACAGGGGGATCAGCCCCAGCATTTT. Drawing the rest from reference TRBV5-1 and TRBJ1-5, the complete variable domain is KAGVTQTPRYLIKTRGQQVTLSCSPISGHRSVSWYQQTPGQGLQFLFEYFSETQRNKGNFPGRFSGRQFSNSRSEMNVSTLELGDSALYLCASSTGQGDQPQHFGDGTRLSIL.

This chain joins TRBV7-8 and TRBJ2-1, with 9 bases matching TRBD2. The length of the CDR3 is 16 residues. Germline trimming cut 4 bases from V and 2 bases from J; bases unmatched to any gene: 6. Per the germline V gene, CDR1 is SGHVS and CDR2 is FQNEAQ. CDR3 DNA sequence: TGTGCCAGCAGCTCGGCAGCGGGGGGAGCCTACAATGAGCAGTTCTTC. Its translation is CASSSAAGGAYNEQFF.

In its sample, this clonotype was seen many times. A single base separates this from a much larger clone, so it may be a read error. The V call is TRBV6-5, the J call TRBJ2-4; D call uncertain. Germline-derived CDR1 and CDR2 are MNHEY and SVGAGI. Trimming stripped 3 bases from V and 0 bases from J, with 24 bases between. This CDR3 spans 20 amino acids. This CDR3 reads CASSYQVTRPSVIAKNIQYF. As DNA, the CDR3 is TGTGCCAGCAGTTATCAAGTAACGAGGCCATCCGTCATAGCCAAAAACATTCAGTACTTC.

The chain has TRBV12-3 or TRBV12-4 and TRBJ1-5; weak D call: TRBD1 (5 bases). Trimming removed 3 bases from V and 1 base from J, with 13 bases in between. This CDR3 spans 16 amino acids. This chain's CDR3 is CASSFWEGPSNQPQHF. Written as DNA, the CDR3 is TGTGCCAGCAGTTTTTGGGAGGGGCCAAGCAATCAGCCCCAGCATTTT.

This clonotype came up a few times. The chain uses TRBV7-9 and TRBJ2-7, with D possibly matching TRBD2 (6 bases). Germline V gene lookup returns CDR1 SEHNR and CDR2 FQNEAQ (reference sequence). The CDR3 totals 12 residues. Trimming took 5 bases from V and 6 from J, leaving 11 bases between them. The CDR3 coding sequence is TGTGCCAGCAGCGGGGGACTCTTCGAGCAGTACTTC. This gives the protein CASSGGLFEQYF.

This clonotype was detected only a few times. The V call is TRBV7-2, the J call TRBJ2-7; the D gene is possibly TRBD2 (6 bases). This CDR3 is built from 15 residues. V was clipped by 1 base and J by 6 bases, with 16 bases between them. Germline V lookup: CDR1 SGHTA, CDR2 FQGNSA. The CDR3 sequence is CASSLDGASVGEQYF. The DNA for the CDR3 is TGTGCCAGCAGCTTAGACGGAGCTAGCGTCGGCGAGCAGTACTTC.

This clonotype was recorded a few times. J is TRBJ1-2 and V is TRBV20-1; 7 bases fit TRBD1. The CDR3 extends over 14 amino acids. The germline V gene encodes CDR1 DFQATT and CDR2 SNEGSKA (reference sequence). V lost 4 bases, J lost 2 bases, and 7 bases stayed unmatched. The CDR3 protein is CSATRGEGNYGYTF. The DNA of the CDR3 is TGCAGTGCTACCAGGGGGGAAGGGAACTATGGCTACACCTTC.

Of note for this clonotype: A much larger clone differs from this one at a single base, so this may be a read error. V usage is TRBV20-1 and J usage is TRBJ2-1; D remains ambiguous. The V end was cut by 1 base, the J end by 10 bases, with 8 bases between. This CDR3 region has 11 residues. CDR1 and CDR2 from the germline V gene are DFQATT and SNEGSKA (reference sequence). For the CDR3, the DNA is TGCAGTGCTAGAGTGACTTCGGAGCAGTTCTTC. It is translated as CSARVTSEQFF.

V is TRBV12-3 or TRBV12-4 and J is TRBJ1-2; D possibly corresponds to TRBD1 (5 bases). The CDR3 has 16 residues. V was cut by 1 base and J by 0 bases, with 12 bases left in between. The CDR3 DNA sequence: TGTGCCAGCAGTTTAGGCCGGCAGGGTGCTAACTATGGCTACACCTTC. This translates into CASSLGRQGANYGYTF.

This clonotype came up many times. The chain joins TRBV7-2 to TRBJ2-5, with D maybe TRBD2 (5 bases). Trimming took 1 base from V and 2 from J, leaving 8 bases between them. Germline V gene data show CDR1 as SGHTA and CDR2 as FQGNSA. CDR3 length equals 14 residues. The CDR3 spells CASSLDRGQETQYF. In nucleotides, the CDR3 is TGTGCCAGCAGCTTAGATCGGGGACAAGAGACCCAGTACTTC.

Here the CDR3 DNA reads TGCAGTGCTAGAAAGGACCCAAATGAGCAGTTCTTC. It is translated as CSARKDPNEQFF. This chain links TRBV20-1 with TRBJ2-1; no firm D call. Germline V CDR1 and CDR2: DFQATT, SNEGSKA (reference sequence). V lost 2 bases and J lost 7, with 9 bases in between. The CDR3 extends over 12 amino acids.

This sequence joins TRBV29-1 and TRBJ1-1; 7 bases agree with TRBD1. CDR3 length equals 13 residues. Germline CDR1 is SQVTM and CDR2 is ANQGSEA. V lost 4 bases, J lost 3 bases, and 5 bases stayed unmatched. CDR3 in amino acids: CSVVRGRDTEAFF. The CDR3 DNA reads TGCAGCGTTGTGAGGGGGCGCGACACTGAAGCTTTCTTT.

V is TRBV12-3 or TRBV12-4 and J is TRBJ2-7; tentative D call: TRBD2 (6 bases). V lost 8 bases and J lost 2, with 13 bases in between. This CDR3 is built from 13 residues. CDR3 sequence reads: CASGSAGPYEQYF. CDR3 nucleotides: TGTGCCAGCGGCTCAGCGGGCCCCTACGAGCAGTACTTC.

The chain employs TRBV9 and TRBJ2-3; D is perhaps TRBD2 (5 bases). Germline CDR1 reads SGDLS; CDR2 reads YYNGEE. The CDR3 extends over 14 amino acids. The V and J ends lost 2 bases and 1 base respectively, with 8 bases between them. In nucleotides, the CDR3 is TGTGCCAGCAGCGTTGACGGGGGCACAGATACGCAGTATTTT. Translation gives CASSVDGGTDTQYF.

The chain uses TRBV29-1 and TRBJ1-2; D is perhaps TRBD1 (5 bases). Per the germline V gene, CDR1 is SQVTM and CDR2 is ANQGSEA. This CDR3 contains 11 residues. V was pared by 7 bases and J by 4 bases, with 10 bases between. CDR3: CSGRGTYGYTF. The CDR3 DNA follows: TGCAGCGGTCGGGGCACCTATGGCTACACCTTC.

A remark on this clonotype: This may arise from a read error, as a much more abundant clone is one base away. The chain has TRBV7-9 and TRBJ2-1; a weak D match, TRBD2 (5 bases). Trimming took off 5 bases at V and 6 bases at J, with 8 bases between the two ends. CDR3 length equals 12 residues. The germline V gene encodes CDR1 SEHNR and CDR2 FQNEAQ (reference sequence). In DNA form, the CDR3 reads TGTGCCAGCAGCCCGACTATCAATGAGCAGTTCTTC. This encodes CASSPTINEQFF. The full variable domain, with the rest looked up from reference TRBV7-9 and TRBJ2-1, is DTGVSQNPRHKITKRGQNVTFRCDPISEHNRLYWYRQTLGQGPEFLTYFQNEAQLEKSRLLSDRFSAERPKGSFSTLEIQRTEQGDSAMYLCASSPTINEQFFGPGTRLTVL.

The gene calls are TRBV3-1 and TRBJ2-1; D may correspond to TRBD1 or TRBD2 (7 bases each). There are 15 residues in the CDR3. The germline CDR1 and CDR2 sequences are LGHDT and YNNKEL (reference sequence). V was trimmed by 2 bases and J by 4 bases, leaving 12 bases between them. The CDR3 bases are TGTGCCAGCAGCCAATCCAGGGGGGGATACAATGAGCAGTTCTTC. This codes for CASSQSRGGYNEQFF.